Detailed here is one T cell receptor beta chain. The CDR3 contains 13 residues. Trimming pared 2 bases from V and 5 bases from J, leaving 7 bases between. Germline CDR1 and CDR2: MNHEY and SVGAGI. Reverse transcription used about 0.45 to 1 ug RNA and random hexamers. Amplification of TCR beta CDR3 by immunoSEQ multiplex PCR spanned 54 Vbeta and 13 Jbeta. TCRdb analysed the immunoSEQ multiplex PCR reads with MiXCR anew, one entry per CDR3 protein. The profile shows about 210,000 distinct CDR3 sequences, around 96% of them singletons. The data derive from a study of CD8 T cells in Susac syndrome. The rearrangement links TRBV6-5 to TRBJ2-1; D unclear. Sequenced material: CD4+ T cells from PBMCs. The receptor was isolated from a human donor with multiple sclerosis. This chain's CDR3 is CASSYDTHNEQFF. In DNA, the CDR3 is TGTGCCAGCAGTTACGACACCCACAATGAGCAGTTCTTC.